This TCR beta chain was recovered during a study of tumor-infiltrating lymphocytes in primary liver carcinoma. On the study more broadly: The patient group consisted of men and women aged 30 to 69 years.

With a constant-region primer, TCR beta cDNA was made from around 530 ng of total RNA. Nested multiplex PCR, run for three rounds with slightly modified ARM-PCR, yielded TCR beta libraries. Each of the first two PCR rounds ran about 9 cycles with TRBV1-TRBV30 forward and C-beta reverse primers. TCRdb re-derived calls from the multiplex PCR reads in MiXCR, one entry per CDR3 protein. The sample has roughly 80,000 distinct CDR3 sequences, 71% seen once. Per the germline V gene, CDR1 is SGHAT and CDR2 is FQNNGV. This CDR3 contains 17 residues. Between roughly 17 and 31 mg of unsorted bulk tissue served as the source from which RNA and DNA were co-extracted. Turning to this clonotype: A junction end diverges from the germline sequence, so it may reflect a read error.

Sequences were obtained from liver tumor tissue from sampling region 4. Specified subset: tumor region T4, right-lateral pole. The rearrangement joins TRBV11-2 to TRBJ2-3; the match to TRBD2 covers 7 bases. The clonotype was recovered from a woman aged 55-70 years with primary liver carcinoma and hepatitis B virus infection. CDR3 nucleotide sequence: TGTCCCAGCAGCTTAAGGGGACTAACGTGCACGTCAAATACGCAGTATTTT. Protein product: CPSSLRGLTCTSNTQYF.